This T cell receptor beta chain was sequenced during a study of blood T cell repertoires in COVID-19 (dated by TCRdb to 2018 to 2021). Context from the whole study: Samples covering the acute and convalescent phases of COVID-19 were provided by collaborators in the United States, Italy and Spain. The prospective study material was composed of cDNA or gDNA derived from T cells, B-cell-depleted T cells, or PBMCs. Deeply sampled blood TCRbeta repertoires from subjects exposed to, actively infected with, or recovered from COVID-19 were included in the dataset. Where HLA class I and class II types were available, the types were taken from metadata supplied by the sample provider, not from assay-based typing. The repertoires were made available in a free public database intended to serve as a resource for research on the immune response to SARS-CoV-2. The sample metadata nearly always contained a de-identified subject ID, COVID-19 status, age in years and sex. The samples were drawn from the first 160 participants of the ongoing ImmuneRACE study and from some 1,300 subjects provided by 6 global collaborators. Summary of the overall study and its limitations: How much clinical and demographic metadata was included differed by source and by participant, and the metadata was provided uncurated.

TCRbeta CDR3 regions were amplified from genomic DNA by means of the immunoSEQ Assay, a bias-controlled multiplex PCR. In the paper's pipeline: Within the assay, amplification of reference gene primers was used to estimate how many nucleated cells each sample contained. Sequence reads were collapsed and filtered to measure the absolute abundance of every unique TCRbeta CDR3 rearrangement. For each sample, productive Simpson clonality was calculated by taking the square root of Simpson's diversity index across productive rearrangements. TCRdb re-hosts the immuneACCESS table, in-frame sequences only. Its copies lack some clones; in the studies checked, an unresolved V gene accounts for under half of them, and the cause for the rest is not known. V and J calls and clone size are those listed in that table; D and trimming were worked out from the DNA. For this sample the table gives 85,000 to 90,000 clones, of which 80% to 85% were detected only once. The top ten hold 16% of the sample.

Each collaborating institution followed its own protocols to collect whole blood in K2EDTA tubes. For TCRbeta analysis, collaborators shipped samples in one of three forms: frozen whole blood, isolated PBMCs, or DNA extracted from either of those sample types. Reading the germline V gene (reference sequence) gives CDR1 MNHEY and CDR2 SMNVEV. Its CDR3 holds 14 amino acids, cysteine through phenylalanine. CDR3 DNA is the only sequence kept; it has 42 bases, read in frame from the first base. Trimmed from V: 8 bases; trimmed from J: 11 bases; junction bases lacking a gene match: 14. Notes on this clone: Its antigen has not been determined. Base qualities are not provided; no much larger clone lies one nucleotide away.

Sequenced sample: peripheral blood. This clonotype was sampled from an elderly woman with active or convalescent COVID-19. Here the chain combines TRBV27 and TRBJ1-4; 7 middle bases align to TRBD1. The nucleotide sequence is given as TGTGCCAGCGGACGGACAGGAAAGAGCCGGAAACTGTTTTTT. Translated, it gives CASGRTGKSRKLFF.